The clone carrying this T cell receptor beta chain was detected many times. Its antigen remains unknown. Preparation of the TCRbeta library was carried out with unique molecular identifiers. A single record per CDR3 protein comes from TCRdb applying MiXCR to the PCR reads. This sample has 300,000 to 400,000 distinct CDR3 sequences, with approximately 23% found just once. The CDR3 runs to 19 residues. V shed 4 bases, J shed 3 bases, and the junction held 18 bases outside the gene matches. Germline-derived CDR1 and CDR2 are SGHRS and YFSETQ. This entry belongs to a study of T-cell reconstitution after alpha-beta-depleted transplantation in children. Study conclusions and caveats: T-cell numbers and diversity one year post-transplant derived largely from freshly generated T cells. At around two months after transplant, the alpha-beta T cells were reportedly derived from several hundred expanded clones that came from non-depleted graft cells.

V gene TRBV5-1 combines with J gene TRBJ2-1; 8 bases agree with TRBD2. This sequence was found in a male patient under 18 who had a stem cell transplant for acute lymphoblastic leukemia, so the T cells may come from the graft donor. The source was PBMCs, mostly from graft donor cells, collected 180 days after TCRalphabeta/CD19-depleted stem cell transplant. CDR3 nucleotides: TGCGCCAGCAGCACCCCCGGGACTAGGCGCCCACGGGTCTACAATGAGCAGTTCTTC. Its protein product is CASSTPGTRRPRVYNEQFF.